A selection of T cell receptor beta chains follows, all from one sample in a study of chemoradiotherapy in HPV16-positive cancers. Some clones are missing from TCRdb's copy, which holds only in-frame ones; the method was immunoSEQ multiplex PCR. The profile shows tens of thousands of clones, around 75% of them singletons. The specimen was collected from a patient who underwent chemoradiotherapy. The receptors derive from a human donor with HPV-associated anogenital cancer. CDR3s include the opening cysteine and the closing phenylalanine or tryptophan. The D gene is left open where the match is weak. Clone size is given for some rows only: seen once, a few or many times, or a class if the clone is expanded.

v_call	j_call	d_call	clone_size	cdr3_nt	cdr3_aa
TRBV11-3	TRBJ2-7	NA	NA	TGTGCCAGCAGCTTACGGTTCACAGCGAATAACTACGAGCAGTACTTC	CASSLRFTANNYEQYF
TRBV29-1	TRBJ2-7	NA	once	TGCAGCGTTGTACAGGGCTCCCACGAGCAGTACTTC	CSVVQGSHEQYF
TRBV6-4	TRBJ1-1	NA	NA	TGTGCCAGCAGTGAAGGCATGAACACTGAAGCTTTCTTT	CASSEGMNTEAFF
TRBV5-5	TRBJ2-7	NA	few	TGTGCCAGCAGCTTGGATGGACAGTGGGCCTACGAGCAGTACTTC	CASSLDGQWAYEQYF
TRBV11-2	TRBJ2-5	NA	NA	TGTGCCAGCAGCTTAGAAAAGGGGATCCCAGAGACCCAGTACTTC	CASSLEKGIPETQYF
TRBV25-1	TRBJ1-2	NA	few	TGTGCCAGCAGTGATATATGGTGGGGCTACACCTTC	CASSDIWWGYTF
TRBV5-4	TRBJ1-2	NA	once	TGTGCCAGCAGCTTGGGCCAGGGTACTAACTATGGCTACACCTTC	CASSLGQGTNYGYTF
TRBV6-1	TRBJ1-5	NA	NA	TGTGCCAGCAGTGAAGCGCGCTGGGGGCGGCAGCCCCAGCATTTT	CASSEARWGRQPQHF
TRBV7-9	TRBJ2-2	TRBD2	NA	TGTGCCAGCAGCTTAGCGTTAGCGGGAAACACCGGGGAGCTGTTTTTT	CASSLALAGNTGELFF
TRBV6-6	TRBJ1-5	NA	NA	TGTGCCAGCAGTTATATAGGGAACAATCAGCCCCAGCATTTT	CASSYIGNNQPQHF